The clone carrying this T cell receptor beta chain was counted only a few times. Its specificity is not known. The sample belongs to a study of T cell repertoires in cytomegalovirus infection. Via MiXCR, TCRdb re-called the reads, giving one row per CDR3 protein. The data hold a few hundred thousand distinct CDR3 sequences, with less than 25% observed a single time. Findings and caveats of the study: Dominating the ex vivo response were TCR beta clonotypes that were CMV-specific and HLA-C-restricted.

CDR1 is MNHEY, CDR2 SVGAGI, per germline. The V gene lost 6 bases and the J gene lost 3 bases, with 10 bases spanning the gap. The CDR3 has 13 amino acids. The V gene is TRBV6-5, the J gene TRBJ2-3; no firm D call. The receptor was derived from a human donor in good health (CMV status not recorded). Some clones in this sample may be carry-over from other donors' samples. The sample here was cultured PBMCs, taken from culture after CMV antigen stimulation. The CDR3 DNA reads TGTGCCAGCAGACACCCCGGTACAGATACGCAGTATTTT. This sequence encodes CASRHPGTDTQYF.